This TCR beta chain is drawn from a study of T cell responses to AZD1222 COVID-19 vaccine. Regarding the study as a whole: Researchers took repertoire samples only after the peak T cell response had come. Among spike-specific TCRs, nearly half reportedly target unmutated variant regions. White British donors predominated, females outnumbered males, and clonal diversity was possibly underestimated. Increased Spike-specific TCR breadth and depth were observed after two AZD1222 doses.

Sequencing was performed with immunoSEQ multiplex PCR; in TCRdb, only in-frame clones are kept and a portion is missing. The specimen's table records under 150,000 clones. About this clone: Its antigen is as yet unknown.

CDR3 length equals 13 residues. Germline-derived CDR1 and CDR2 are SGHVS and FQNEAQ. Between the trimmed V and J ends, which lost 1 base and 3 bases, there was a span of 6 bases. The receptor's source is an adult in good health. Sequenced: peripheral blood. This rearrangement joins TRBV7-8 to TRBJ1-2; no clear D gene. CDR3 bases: TGTGCCAGCAGCTTAGGTGTCGACTATGGCTACACCTTC. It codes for CASSLGVDYGYTF. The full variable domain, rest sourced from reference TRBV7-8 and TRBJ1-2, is GAGVSQSPRYKVAKRGQDVALRCDPISGHVSLFWYQQALGQGPEFLTYFQNEAQLDKSGLPSDRFFAERPEGSVSTLKIQRTQQEDSAVYLCASSLGVDYGYTFGSGTRLTVV.